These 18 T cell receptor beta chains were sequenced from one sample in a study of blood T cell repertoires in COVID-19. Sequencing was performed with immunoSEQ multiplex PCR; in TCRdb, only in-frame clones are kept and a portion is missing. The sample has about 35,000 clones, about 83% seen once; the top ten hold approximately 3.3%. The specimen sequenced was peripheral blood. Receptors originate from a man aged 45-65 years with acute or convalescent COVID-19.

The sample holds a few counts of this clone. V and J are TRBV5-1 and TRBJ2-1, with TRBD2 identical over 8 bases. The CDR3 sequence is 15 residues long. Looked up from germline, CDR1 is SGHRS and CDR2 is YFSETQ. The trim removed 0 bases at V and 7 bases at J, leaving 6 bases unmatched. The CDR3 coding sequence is TGCGCCAGCAGCTTGGCGGGACTAGTTCGGAATGAGCAGTTCTTC. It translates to CASSLAGLVRNEQFF.

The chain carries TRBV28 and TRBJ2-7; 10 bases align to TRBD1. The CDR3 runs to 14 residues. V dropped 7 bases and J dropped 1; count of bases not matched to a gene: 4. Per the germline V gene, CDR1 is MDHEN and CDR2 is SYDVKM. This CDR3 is CASKTGGASYEQYF. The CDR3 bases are TGTGCCAGCAAGACAGGGGGCGCATCCTACGAGCAGTACTTC.

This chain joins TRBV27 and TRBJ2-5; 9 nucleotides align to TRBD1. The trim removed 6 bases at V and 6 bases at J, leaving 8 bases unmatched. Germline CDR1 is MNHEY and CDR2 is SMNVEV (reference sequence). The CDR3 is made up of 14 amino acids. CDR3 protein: CASSTGTGLKTQYF. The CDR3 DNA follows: TGTGCCAGCAGCACCGGGACAGGGTTGAAGACCCAGTACTTC.

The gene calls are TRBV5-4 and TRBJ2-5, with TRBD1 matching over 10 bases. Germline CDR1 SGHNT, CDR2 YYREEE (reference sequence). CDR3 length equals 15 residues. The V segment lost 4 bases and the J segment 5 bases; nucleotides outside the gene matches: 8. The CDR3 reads CASSRGTGDLETQYF. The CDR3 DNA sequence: TGTGCCAGCAGCCGGGGGACAGGGGATTTGGAGACCCAGTACTTC.

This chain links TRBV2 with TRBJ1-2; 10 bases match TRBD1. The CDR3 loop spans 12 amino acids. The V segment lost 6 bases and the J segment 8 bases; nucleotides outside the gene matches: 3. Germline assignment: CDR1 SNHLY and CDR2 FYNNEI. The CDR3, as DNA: TGTGCCAGCAGCCCGACAGGGGGCGGCTACACCTTC. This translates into CASSPTGGGYTF.

The CDR3 is CASSLGTSGADYEQYF. The DNA of the CDR3 is TGCGCCAGCAGCTTGGGGACTAGCGGGGCTGACTACGAGCAGTACTTC. The rearrangement uses TRBV5-1 and TRBJ2-7, with 12 bases identical to TRBD2. The CDR3 loop spans 16 amino acids. Losses at the gene ends were 0 bases for V and 3 bases for J; bases not matched to a gene: 4. Germline CDR1 is SGHRS and CDR2 is YFSETQ.

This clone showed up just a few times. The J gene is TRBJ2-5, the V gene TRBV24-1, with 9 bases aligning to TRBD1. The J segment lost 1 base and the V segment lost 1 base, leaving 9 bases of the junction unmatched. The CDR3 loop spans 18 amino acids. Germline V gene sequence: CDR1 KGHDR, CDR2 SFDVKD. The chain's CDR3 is CATSDLIGDREGQETQYF. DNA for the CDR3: TGTGCCACCAGTGATTTAATCGGGGACAGGGAAGGCCAAGAGACCCAGTACTTC.

CDR3: CASSQERGSHEQYF. Written as DNA, the CDR3 is TGTGCCAGCAGCCAAGAGCGAGGTTCCCACGAGCAGTACTTC. V is TRBV14 and J is TRBJ2-7, with unresolved D. This CDR3 is built from 14 residues. The V and J ends lost 0 bases and 5 bases respectively, with 11 bases between them. Per germline, CDR1 SGHDN and CDR2 FVKESK. Using reference TRBV14 and TRBJ2-7 for the parts outside the CDR3, the full variable domain is EAGVTQFPSHSVIEKGQTVTLRCDPISGHDNLYWYRRVMGKEIKFLLHFVKESKQDESGMPNNRFLAERTGGTYSTLKVQPAELEDSGVYFCASSQERGSHEQYFGPGTRLTVT.

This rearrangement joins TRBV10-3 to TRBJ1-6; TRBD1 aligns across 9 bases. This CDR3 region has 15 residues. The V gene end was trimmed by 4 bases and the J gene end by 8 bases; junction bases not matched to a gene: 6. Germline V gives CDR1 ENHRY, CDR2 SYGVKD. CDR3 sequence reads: CAISGLRTGDSPLHF. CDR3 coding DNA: TGTGCCATCAGTGGACTCCGGACAGGGGATTCACCCCTCCACTTT.

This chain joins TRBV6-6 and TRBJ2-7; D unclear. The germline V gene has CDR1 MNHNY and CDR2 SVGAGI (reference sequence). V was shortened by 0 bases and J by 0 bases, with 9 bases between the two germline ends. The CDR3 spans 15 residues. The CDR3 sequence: CASSYSLQYSYEQYF. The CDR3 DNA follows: TGTGCCAGCAGTTACTCATTGCAGTACTCCTACGAGCAGTACTTC.

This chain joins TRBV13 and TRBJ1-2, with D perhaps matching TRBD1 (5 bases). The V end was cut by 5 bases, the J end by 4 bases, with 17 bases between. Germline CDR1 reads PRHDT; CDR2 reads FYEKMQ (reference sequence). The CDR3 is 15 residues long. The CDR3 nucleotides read TGTGCCAGCAGCCGGGAGGGAGGGGTTGGCTATGGCTACACCTTC. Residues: CASSREGGVGYGYTF.

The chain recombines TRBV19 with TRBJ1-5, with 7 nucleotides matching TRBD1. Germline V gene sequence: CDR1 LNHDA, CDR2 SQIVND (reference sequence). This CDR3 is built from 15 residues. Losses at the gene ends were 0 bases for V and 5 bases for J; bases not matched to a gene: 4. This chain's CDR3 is CASSIDSTGHQPQHF. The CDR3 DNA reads TGTGCCAGTAGTATAGATTCGACAGGGCATCAGCCCCAGCATTTT.

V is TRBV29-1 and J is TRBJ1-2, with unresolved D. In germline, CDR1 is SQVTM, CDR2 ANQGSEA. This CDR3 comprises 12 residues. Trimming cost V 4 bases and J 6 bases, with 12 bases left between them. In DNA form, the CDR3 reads TGCAGCGTTGTATGGCAGAATAATGGCTACACCTTC. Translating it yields CSVVWQNNGYTF.

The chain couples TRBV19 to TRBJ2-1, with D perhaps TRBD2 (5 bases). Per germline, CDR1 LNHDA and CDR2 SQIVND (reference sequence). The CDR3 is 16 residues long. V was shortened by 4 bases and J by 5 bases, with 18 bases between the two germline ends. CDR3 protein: CASSKEDPTRNNEQFF. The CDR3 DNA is TGTGCCAGTAGTAAGGAGGATCCTACGCGGAACAATGAGCAGTTCTTC.

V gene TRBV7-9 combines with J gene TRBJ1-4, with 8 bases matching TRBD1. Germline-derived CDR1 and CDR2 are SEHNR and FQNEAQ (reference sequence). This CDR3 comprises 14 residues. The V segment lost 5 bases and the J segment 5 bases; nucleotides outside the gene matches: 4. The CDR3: CASSARTGNEKLFF. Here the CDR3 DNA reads TGTGCCAGCAGCGCTAGGACAGGGAATGAAAAACTGTTTTTT.

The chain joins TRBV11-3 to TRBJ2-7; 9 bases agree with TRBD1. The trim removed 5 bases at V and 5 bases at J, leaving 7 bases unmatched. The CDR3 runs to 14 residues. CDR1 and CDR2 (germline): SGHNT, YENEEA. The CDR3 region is CASSTRDRDNEQYF. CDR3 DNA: TGTGCCAGCAGCACCCGGGACAGGGATAACGAGCAGTACTTC.

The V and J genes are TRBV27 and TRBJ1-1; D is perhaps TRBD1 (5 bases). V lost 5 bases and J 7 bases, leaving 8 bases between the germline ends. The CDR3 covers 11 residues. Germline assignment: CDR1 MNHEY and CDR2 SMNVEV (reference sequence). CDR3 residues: CASSPDSEAFF. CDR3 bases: TGTGCCAGCAGTCCCGACAGTGAAGCTTTCTTT.

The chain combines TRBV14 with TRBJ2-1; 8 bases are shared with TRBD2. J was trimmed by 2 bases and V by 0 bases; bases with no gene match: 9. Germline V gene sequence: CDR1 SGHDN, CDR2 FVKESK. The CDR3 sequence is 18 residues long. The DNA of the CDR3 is TGTGCCAGCAGCCAAGATGTTGGAGGGGGACTAGCCTACAATGAGCAGTTCTTC. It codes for CASSQDVGGGLAYNEQFF.